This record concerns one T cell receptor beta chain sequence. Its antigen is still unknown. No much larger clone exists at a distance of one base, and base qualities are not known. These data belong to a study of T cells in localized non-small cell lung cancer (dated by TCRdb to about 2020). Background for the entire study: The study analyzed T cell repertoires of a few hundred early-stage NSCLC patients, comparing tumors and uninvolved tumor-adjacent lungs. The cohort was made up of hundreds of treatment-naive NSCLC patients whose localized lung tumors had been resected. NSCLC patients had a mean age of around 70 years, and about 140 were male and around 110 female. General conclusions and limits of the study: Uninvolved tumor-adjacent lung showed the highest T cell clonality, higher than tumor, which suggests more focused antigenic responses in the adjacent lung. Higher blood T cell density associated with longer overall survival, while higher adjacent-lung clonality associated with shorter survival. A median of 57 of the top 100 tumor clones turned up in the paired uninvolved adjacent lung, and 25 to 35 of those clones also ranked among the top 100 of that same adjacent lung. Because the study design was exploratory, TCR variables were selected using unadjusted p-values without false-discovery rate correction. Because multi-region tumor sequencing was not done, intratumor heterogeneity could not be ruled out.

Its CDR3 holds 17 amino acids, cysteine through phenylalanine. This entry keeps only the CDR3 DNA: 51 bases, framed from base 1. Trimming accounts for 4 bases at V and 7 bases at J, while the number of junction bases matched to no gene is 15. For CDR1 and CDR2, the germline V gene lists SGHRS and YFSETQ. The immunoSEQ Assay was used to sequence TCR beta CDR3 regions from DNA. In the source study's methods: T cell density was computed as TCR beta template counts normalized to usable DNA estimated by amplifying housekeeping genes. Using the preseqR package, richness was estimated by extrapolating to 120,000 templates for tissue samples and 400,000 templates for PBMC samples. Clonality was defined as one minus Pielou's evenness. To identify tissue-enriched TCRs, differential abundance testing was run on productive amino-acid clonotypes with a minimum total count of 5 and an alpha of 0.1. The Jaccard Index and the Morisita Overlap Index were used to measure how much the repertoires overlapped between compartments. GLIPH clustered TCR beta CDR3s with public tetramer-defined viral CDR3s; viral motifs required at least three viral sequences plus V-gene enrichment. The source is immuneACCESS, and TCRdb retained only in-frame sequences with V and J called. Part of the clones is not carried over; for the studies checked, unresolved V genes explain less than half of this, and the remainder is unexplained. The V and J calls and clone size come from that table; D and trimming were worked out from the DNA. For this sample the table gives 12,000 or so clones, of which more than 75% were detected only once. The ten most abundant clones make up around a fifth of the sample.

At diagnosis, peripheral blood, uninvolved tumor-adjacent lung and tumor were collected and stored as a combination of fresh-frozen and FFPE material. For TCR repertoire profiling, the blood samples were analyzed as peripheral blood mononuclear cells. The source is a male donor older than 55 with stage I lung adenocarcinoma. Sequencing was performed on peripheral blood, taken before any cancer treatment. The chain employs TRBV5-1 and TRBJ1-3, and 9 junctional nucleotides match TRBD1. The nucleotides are TGCGCCAGCAGCCGGGCCTACCTCGGACAGGGGAGGAACACCATATATTTT. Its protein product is CASSRAYLGQGRNTIYF.